The rows below give T cell receptor beta chains drawn from one sample of a study of blood T cell repertoires in COVID-19. Method: immunoSEQ multiplex PCR; TCRdb's copy keeps in-frame clones and lacks some. The sample gives 350,000 to 450,000 clones, about 90% of which show up once; less than 2.5% is in the top ten. Input material: PBMCs or T cells enriched from blood (not recorded which). The receptor set was obtained from a man in his forties or fifties in a cohort exposed to, infected with or recovered from COVID-19 (not recorded which). Each CDR3 is given without its conserved first and last residue. Expanded clones get a size class; other rows say once, few or many, or leave the size out.

v_gene | len | abundance | CDR3aa
TRBV6-4 | 10 | - | ASRQGTGELF
TRBV7-9 | 12 | - | ASSLAGRAGELF
TRBV7-2 | 13 | - | ASSPARTSSYEQY
TRBV18 | 15 | - | ASSPWREGPGANVLT
TRBV7-3 | 15 | - | ASSVASGLAGGNEQF
TRBV10-3 | 13 | - | AISEGAAYNSPLH
TRBV28 | 11 | - | ASSRRQVPPQH
TRBV6-1 | 14 | - | ASSEAQQNPRYGYT
TRBV6-4 | 13 | - | ASSVDRGVLGKLF
TRBV28 | 11 | once | ASSLKPTPGAF
TRBV4-2 | 12 | - | ASSDLSGRALQY
TRBV3-1/TRBV3-2 | 11 | - | ASSIRGTDTQY
TRBV30 | 13 | - | AWNPGGSFRQPQH
TRBV27 | 10 | - | ASSSSLYEQY
TRBV30 | 13 | - | AWSRLADSYNEQF
TRBV2 | 13 | - | ASSFGGGANEKLF
TRBV6-5 | 11 | - | ASSSLPGDEQY
TRBV7-3 | 13 | - | ASSPGGGNSYEQY
TRBV2 | 11 | - | ASSPDSNYGYT
TRBV6-5 | 11 | - | ASRRQENYGYT
TRBV5-1 | 12 | - | ASSLEDMPYEQY
TRBV3-1/TRBV3-2 | 16 | - | ASSQDGSGRGSYNEQF
TRBV19 | 13 | - | ATQRQGEYNSPLH
TRBV25-1 | 13 | - | ASGSVEGGHNEQF
TRBV2 | 12 | - | ASSGDRRNSPLH
TRBV10-3 | 12 | few | AIRADGNNQPQH
TRBV9 | 15 | - | ASSVIPGLFGSDEQF
TRBV28 | 12 | - | ASSFSGSLYEQY
TRBV5-1 | 12 | - | ASSLGGSPDTQY
TRBV7-9 | 13 | once | ASSPLAGAHYEQY
TRBV10-3 | 14 | - | AISEQGQGVGNTIY
TRBV5-1 | 11 | - | ASSTFLNTEAF
TRBV27 | 12 | - | ASSLGGRNQPQH
TRBV27 | 13 | - | ASSETGGRGYEQY
TRBV7-2 | 11 | - | ASSPYYQNEQF
TRBV6-5 | 14 | - | ASSYLTGPRNSPLH
TRBV4-1 | 10 | - | ASSQRDSGYT